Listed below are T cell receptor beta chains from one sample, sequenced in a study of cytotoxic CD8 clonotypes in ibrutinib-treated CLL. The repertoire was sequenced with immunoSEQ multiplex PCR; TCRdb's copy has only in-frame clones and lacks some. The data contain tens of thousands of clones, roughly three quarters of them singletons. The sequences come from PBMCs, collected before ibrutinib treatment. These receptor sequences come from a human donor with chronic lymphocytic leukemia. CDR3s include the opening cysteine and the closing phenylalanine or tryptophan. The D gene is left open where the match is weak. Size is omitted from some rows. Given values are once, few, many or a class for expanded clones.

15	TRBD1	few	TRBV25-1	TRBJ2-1	CASRETGGSYNEQFF	TGTGCCAGCAGGGAGACAGGGGGCTCCTACAATGAGCAGTTCTTC
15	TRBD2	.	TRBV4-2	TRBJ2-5	CASSRAERGGETQYF	TGTGCCAGCAGCCGAGCTGAGCGGGGAGGAGAGACCCAGTACTTC
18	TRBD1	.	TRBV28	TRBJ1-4	CASSSPGKGGKANEKLFF	TGTGCCAGCAGTTCGCCTGGTAAAGGGGGCAAAGCTAATGAAAAACTGTTTTTT
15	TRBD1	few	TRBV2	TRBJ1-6	CASRVDRAGNSPLHF	TGTGCCAGCAGAGTCGACAGGGCCGGGAATTCACCCCTCCACTTT
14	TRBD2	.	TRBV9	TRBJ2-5	CASSPGLAGKTQYF	TGTGCCAGCAGCCCCGGACTAGCGGGGAAGACCCAGTACTTC
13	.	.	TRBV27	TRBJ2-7	CASGGPAQYEQYF	TGTGCCAGCGGGGGGCCAGCCCAGTACGAGCAGTACTTC
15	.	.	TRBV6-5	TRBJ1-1	CASSYSFLENTEAFF	TGTGCCAGCAGTTACTCGTTTTTAGAGAACACTGAAGCTTTCTTT
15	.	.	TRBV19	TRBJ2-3	CASSIGPTSTDTQYF	TGTGCCAGTAGTATCGGGCCAACTAGCACAGATACGCAGTATTTT
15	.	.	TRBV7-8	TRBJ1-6	CASSFDSSYNSPLHF	TGTGCCAGCAGCTTCGACAGCTCCTATAATTCACCCCTCCACTTT
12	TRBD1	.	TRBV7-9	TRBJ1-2	CASSETGSGYTF	TGTGCCAGCAGCGAGACAGGGAGTGGCTACACCTTC
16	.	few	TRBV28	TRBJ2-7	CASSLALGLVSYEQYF	TGTGCCAGCAGTTTGGCTCTGGGGTTAGTGTCCTACGAGCAGTACTTC
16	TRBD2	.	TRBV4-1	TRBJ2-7	CASSQVGGNFPYEQYF	TGCGCCAGCAGCCAAGTGGGGGGGAACTTCCCCTACGAGCAGTACTTC
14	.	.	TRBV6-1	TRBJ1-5	CASSEQGGGQPQHF	TGTGCCAGCAGTGAACAGGGAGGAGGCCAGCCCCAGCATTTT
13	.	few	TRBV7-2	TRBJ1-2	CASSLDTLYGYTF	TGTGCCAGCAGCTTAGATACTCTGTATGGCTACACCTTC
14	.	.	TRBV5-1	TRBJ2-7	CASSLDREVYEQYF	TGCGCCAGCAGCTTGGACAGGGAAGTCTACGAGCAGTACTTC
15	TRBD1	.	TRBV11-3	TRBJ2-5	CASSFWDRAQETQYF	TGTGCCAGCAGCTTTTGGGACAGGGCCCAAGAGACCCAGTACTTC
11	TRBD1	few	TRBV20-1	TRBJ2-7	CSGTGGYEQYF	TGCAGTGGGACAGGGGGCTACGAGCAGTACTTC
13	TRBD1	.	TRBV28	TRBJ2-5	CASSLGQGETQYF	TGTGCCAGCAGTTTAGGACAGGGTGAGACCCAGTACTTC
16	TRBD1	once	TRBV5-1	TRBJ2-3	CASSSGDRGLTDTQYF	TGCGCCAGCAGCAGTGGGGACAGGGGATTGACAGATACGCAGTATTTT
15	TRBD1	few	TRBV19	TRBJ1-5	CASRVDRENGQPQHF	TGTGCCAGCCGGGTGGACAGGGAAAATGGTCAGCCCCAGCATTTT
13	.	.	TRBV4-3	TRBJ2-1	CASSQLTANEQFF	TGCGCCAGCAGCCAATTGACAGCTAATGAGCAGTTCTTC
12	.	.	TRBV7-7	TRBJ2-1	CASSADYGAQFF	TGTGCCAGCAGCGCGGACTATGGGGCGCAGTTCTTC
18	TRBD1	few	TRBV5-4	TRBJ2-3	CASSFGDRVFSGTDTQYF	TGTGCCAGCAGCTTCGGGGACAGGGTCTTCTCTGGCACAGATACGCAGTATTTT